This TCR beta chain was identified during a study of T-cell reconstitution after alpha-beta-depleted transplantation in children. Study-wide results and limits: The study traced high day-60 TCRbeta diversity in some patients to surviving recipient T cells and thymic progenitors. Alpha-beta T cells about two months after transplant reportedly derived from several hundred expanded graft clones. Hyperexpanded clones declined; after one year, newly produced T cells mostly supplied diversity.

This clonotype has only a few counts. Its antigen is unknown. Germline-derived CDR1 and CDR2 are LGHNA and YSLEER. J was trimmed by 5 bases and V by 4 bases; bases with no gene match: 13. The CDR3 is 16 residues long. Using unique molecular identifiers, the investigators prepared the TCRbeta library. Each CDR3 protein is one row after TCRdb ran MiXCR on the PCR reads. The data show approximately 99,000 distinct CDR3 sequences, with approximately 6.6% seen just once and approximately 25% held by the top ten. Source: PBMCs, mostly from graft donor cells, taken 360 days after TCRalphabeta/CD19-depleted stem cell transplant. The sequence was collected from a male patient between 2 and 15 years old who had a stem cell transplant for acute lymphoblastic leukemia, so the T cells may come from the graft donor. The V and J genes are TRBV4-3 and TRBJ2-5; TRBD1 matches 7 bases. CDR3 in amino acids: CASSRRRGFVGETQYF. DNA for the CDR3: TGCGCCAGCAGCCGACGCAGGGGGTTCGTCGGGGAGACCCAGTACTTC.